This T cell receptor (beta chain) stems from a study of response to subunit inactivated influenza vaccine. Study results and limitations: The study's authors posited that every seasonal influenza vaccination enlists few new T cells.

The V gene end was trimmed by 0 bases and the J gene end by 0 bases; junction bases not matched to a gene: 4. CDR1 is SGHVS, CDR2 FNYEAQ, per germline. There are 17 residues in the CDR3. This clonotype occurred a few times. What it recognizes is unknown. TCRdb reprocessed the RT-PCR reads via MiXCR and lists one record per CDR3 protein. Of more than 450,000 distinct CDR3 sequences in the sample, about 8% were seen once. The material sequenced was PBMCs from blood, taken 23 months after vaccination. V gene TRBV7-6 combines with J gene TRBJ1-3; 8 nucleotides match TRBD1. The TCR sequence derives from a man between 50 and 70 years old who received an inactivated influenza vaccine. CDR3 in amino acids: CASSLAWTGISGNTIYF. The CDR3 coding sequence is TGTGCCAGCAGCTTAGCGTGGACAGGGATCTCTGGAAACACCATATATTTT.